The clone carrying this TCR beta chain was counted a few times. The antigen remains undetermined. The sample belongs to a study of T cell repertoires in cytomegalovirus infection. For the study at large: Recently identified HLA-C-restricted CMV epitopes and well-studied HLA-B-restricted CMV epitopes were used by the study. Both a matching HLA type and CMV infection were indicated by public TCR beta signatures.

Study-level results: CMV-specific TCR beta clonotypes restricted by HLA-C dominated the ex vivo response. Pooled public TCR beta family frequency picked out CMV carriers with the relevant HLA.

TCRdb processed the reads anew with MiXCR; each CDR3 protein has one entry. The table records some 700,000 distinct CDR3 sequences, around 31% of them present only once. Germline assignment: CDR1 LGHNA and CDR2 YNFKEQ. V was shortened by 1 base and J by 2 bases, with 19 bases between the two germline ends. The CDR3 sequence is 18 residues long. The chain uses TRBV4-2 and TRBJ2-3; perhaps TRBD2 as D (7 bases). The source was cultured PBMCs, collected from culture after CMV antigen stimulation. The receptor was derived from a human donor in good health (CMV status not recorded). Some clones in this sample may be carry-over from other donors' samples. In DNA form, the CDR3 reads TGTGCCAGCAGCCAAGTGGGGGCCACTAGCGCGATCACAGATACGCAGTATTTT. Residues: CASSQVGATSAITDTQYF.